A single T cell receptor beta chain is shown here with its context. These data belong to a study of blood T cell repertoires in COVID-19. As for the study in general: PBMCs, B-cell-depleted T cells, or T cells provided the cDNA or gDNA that made up the material.

Clones were sequenced by immunoSEQ multiplex PCR, and TCRdb holds only the in-frame ones, with some missing. Of more than 85,000 clones listed, approximately 76% are singletons. The sample consisted of peripheral blood. The source of this sequence is a woman in her 70s with acute or convalescent COVID-19.

The CDR3 reads CASSSLGGPAEAFF. The CDR3 DNA reads TGTGCCAGTAGTAGCCTTGGGGGCCCGGCTGAAGCTTTCTTT. The V call is TRBV19, the J call TRBJ1-1; a weak D match, TRBD1 (6 bases). Trimming took off 4 bases at V and 6 bases at J, with 15 bases between the two ends. The germline V gene encodes CDR1 LNHDA and CDR2 SQIVND (reference sequence). The CDR3 has 14 residues. The full variable domain, its missing parts supplied by reference TRBV19 and TRBJ1-1, is DGGITQSPKYLFRKEGQNVTLSCEQNLNHDAMYWYRQDPGQGLRLIYYSQIVNDFQKGDIAEGYSVSREKKESFPLTVTSAQKNPTAFYLCASSSLGGPAEAFFGQGTRLTVV.